The 24 T cell receptor beta chains below come from one sample, sequenced in a study of blood T cell repertoires in COVID-19. Repertoires were generated with immunoSEQ multiplex PCR, while TCRdb's copy carries only in-frame clones and drops some. This table holds under 200,000 clones, more than 65% found once. Sequencing input: PBMCs or T cells enriched from blood (not recorded which). Source of these receptors: a woman aged 35 to 49 with acute COVID-19.

Details on this clone: Different DNA sequences within this sample yield the same CDR3. The J gene is TRBJ1-1, the V gene TRBV29-1; 7 bases align to TRBD1. Germline V lookup: CDR1 SQVTM, CDR2 ANQGSEA. The CDR3 contains 13 residues. The ends lost 3 bases at V and 0 bases at J; junction bases unmatched: 1. CDR3 sequence reads: CSVEGQMNTEAFF. The CDR3 DNA is TGCAGCGTTGAGGGACAGATGAACACTGAAGCTTTCTTT. Together with reference TRBV29-1 and TRBJ1-1, the CDR3 gives the full variable domain: SAVISQKPSRDICQRGTSLTIQCQVDSQVTMMFWYRQQPGQSLTLIATANQGSEATYESGFVIDKFPISRPNLTFSTLTVSNMSPEDSSIYLCSVEGQMNTEAFFGQGTRLTVV.

Remarks on this clone: Since a much larger clone is just one base distant, this may be a read error. The chain recombines TRBV7-3 with TRBJ1-1; perhaps TRBD1 as D (6 bases). V was shortened by 5 bases and J by 3 bases, with 16 bases between the two germline ends. Germline V CDR1 and CDR2: SGHTA, FQGTGA. The CDR3 has 15 residues. The CDR3, as DNA: TGTGCCAGCAGCCGCCACGGGAGGGGGTACACTGAAGCTTTCTTT. Its translation: CASSRHGRGYTEAFF. The whole variable domain, remainder taken from reference TRBV7-3 and TRBJ1-1, is GAGVSQTPSNKVTEKGKYVELRCDPISGHTALYWYRQSLGQGPEFLIYFQGTGAADDSGLPNDRFFAVRPEGSVSTLKIQRTERGDSAVYLCASSRHGRGYTEAFFGQGTRLTVV.

The chain joins TRBV30 to TRBJ1-1, with a tentative D call TRBD1 (6 bases). Germline V gene lookup returns CDR1 GTSNPN and CDR2 SVGIG (reference sequence). This CDR3 region has 13 residues. Deletions cut 4 bases from V and 1 base from J, with 10 bases between. The CDR3 loop reads CAWNPQGNTEAFF. DNA for the CDR3: TGTGCCTGGAACCCACAGGGGAACACTGAAGCTTTCTTT.

This rearrangement joins TRBV6-5 to TRBJ1-2; 8 bases align to TRBD1. V lost 5 bases and J lost 4; bases outside the gene matches: 9. The CDR3 has 15 amino acids. CDR1 is MNHEY, CDR2 SVGAGI, per germline. This CDR3 reads CASSKSWQGAYGYTF. As DNA, the CDR3 is TGTGCCAGCAGTAAATCCTGGCAGGGGGCCTATGGCTACACCTTC.

A remark on this clone: This sample also contains other DNA sequences that code for the same CDR3. This rearrangement joins TRBV11-3 to TRBJ2-3; D gene unclear. The CDR3 is 12 amino acids. V lost 4 bases and J lost 3, with 5 bases in between. Germline CDR1 SGHNT, CDR2 YENEEA. The CDR3: CASSSGTDTQYF. DNA of the CDR3: TGTGCCAGCAGCTCAGGAACAGATACGCAGTATTTT.

This chain joins TRBV14 and TRBJ2-3; D remains ambiguous. Germline V gene lookup returns CDR1 SGHDN and CDR2 FVKESK. This CDR3 comprises 13 residues. The V end lost 4 bases, the J end lost 6 bases, and 11 bases lay between the germline ends. The DNA for the CDR3 is TGTGCCAGCAGCCCCGCCCCCAGGGATACGCAGTATTTT. Residues: CASSPAPRDTQYF.

The J gene is TRBJ2-1, the V gene TRBV2, with 8 positions matching TRBD1. After removal of 8 bases from V and 7 bases from J, the junction contained 10 bases not matched to a gene. The CDR3 totals 14 residues. Germline lookup yields CDR1 SNHLY and CDR2 FYNNEI. The CDR3 region has the DNA TGTGCCAGCGGGCCACAGGGGGTATGGAATGAGCAGTTCTTC. Its translation: CASGPQGVWNEQFF.

The CDR3 is CASSPQTGGPEAFF. CDR3 in DNA: TGTGCCAGCAGCCCCCAAACAGGGGGCCCTGAAGCTTTCTTT. The rearrangement joins TRBV7-9 to TRBJ1-1; 9 positions agree with TRBD1. This CDR3 contains 14 residues. The J segment lost 6 bases and the V segment lost 5 bases, leaving 7 bases of the junction unmatched. The germline V gene encodes CDR1 SEHNR and CDR2 FQNEAQ (reference sequence).

V gene TRBV28 combines with J gene TRBJ1-1; D is unclear. V lost 5 bases and J 4 bases, leaving 17 bases between the germline ends. The CDR3 covers 15 residues. Germline CDR1 and CDR2: MDHEN and SYDVKM. The CDR3 sequence: CASSPSSGRFTEAFF. The DNA of the CDR3 is TGTGCCAGCAGTCCCTCATCCGGGAGGTTCACTGAAGCTTTCTTT.

This clone was seen a single time. This chain joins TRBV29-1 and TRBJ1-1; D is unclear. Germline-derived CDR1 and CDR2 are SQVTM and ANQGSEA. The CDR3 length is 12 residues. V lost 6 bases, J lost 3 bases, and 11 bases lay in between. The CDR3 DNA follows: TGCAGCGTCGACCTCGGGGACACTGAAGCTTTCTTT. Its protein is CSVDLGDTEAFF.

The chain employs TRBV2 and TRBJ2-5; D uncertain. Between the trimmed V and J ends, which lost 7 bases and 1 base, there was a span of 10 bases. The CDR3 sequence is 13 residues long. The germline gives CDR1 SNHLY, CDR2 FYNNEI. The CDR3 sequence: CASTNRIQETQYF. DNA of the CDR3: TGTGCCAGCACAAACAGAATCCAAGAGACCCAGTACTTC.

This clone came up once. This sequence joins TRBV2 and TRBJ1-2; D remains ambiguous. Germline CDR1 is SNHLY and CDR2 is FYNNEI. The CDR3 runs 15 residues. The V and J ends lost 6 bases and 5 bases respectively, with 19 bases between them. The CDR3 loop is CASSATLQTWYGYTF. The CDR3, as DNA: TGTGCCAGCAGCGCCACCCTCCAAACTTGGTATGGCTACACCTTC.

For this clone: Its ends do not fully match the called genes, so a read error is possible. This chain uses TRBV7-7 with TRBJ2-3; 13 nucleotides agree with TRBD2. This CDR3 has 17 residues. Looked up from germline, CDR1 is SSHAT and CDR2 is FNYEAQ (reference sequence). The DNA for the CDR3 is TGTGCTAGCAGCTTAGGTCTAGGACTAGCGGGAGTTGATACGCAGTATTTT. Its protein product is CASSLGLGLAGVDTQYF.

This clone was found a few times. The chain has TRBV5-1 and TRBJ1-1; a possible D gene is TRBD1 (6 bases). V lost 0 bases, J lost 4 bases, and 10 bases lay in between. Per the germline V gene, CDR1 is SGHRS and CDR2 is YFSETQ. CDR3 length: 14 amino acids. CDR3 sequence (DNA): TGCGCCAGCAGCTTGGACAGGGCGGGCACTGAAGCTTTCTTT. Translated: CASSLDRAGTEAFF.

V gene TRBV5-1 combines with J gene TRBJ2-1; 14 positions agree with TRBD2. Per the germline V gene, CDR1 is SGHRS and CDR2 is YFSETQ. With 6 bases clipped from V and 7 bases from J, the junction kept 9 bases outside the gene matches. This CDR3 is built from 16 residues. CDR3 residues: CASTRLAGGPRNEQFF. CDR3 nucleotide sequence: TGCGCCAGCACCAGACTAGCGGGAGGGCCTAGGAATGAGCAGTTCTTC.

This chain connects TRBV7-9 to TRBJ1-4; maybe TRBD1 (5 bases). This CDR3 is 19 amino acids long. Germline CDR1 SEHNR, CDR2 FQNEAQ (reference sequence). V was shortened by 0 bases and J by 3 bases, with 20 bases between the two germline ends. CDR3 in amino acids: CASSLAQGPSRRANEKLFF. In DNA, the CDR3 is TGTGCCAGCAGCTTAGCGCAGGGTCCCTCTCGTAGGGCTAATGAAAAACTGTTTTTT.

The J gene is TRBJ1-2, the V gene TRBV5-1; 8 nucleotides line up with TRBD1. The CDR3 spans 14 residues. The V segment lost 0 bases and the J segment 8 bases; nucleotides outside the gene matches: 6. Germline CDR1 is SGHRS and CDR2 is YFSETQ. CDR3 bases: TGCGCCAGCAGCTTGGAGACAGGGGCGAGAGGCTACACCTTC. This translates into CASSLETGARGYTF.

The chain is built from TRBV4-2 and TRBJ1-2; 9 nucleotides align to TRBD1. The trim removed 2 bases at V and 1 base at J, leaving 5 bases unmatched. Germline CDR1 and CDR2: LGHNA and YNFKEQ. The CDR3 has 16 residues. The CDR3 region is CASSQRTGANNYGYTF. The CDR3, as DNA: TGTGCCAGCAGCCAAAGGACAGGGGCGAATAACTATGGCTACACCTTC.

The J gene is TRBJ1-6, the V gene TRBV18; D may be TRBD1 (6 bases). Per germline, CDR1 KGHSH and CDR2 LQKENI. CDR3 length equals 17 residues. With 4 bases removed from V and 0 bases from J, the gap between germline ends came to 13 bases. This CDR3 is CASSHRAGDSYNSPLHF. CDR3 nucleotide sequence: TGTGCCAGCTCACATCGGGCAGGGGACTCCTATAATTCACCCCTCCACTTT. The full variable domain, rest sourced from reference TRBV18 and TRBJ1-6, is NAGVMQNPRHLVRRRGQEARLRCSPMKGHSHVYWYRQLPEEGLKFMVYLQKENIIDESGMPKERFSAEFPKEGPSILRIQQVVRGDSAAYFCASSHRAGDSYNSPLHFGNGTRLTVT.

This sequence joins TRBV19 and TRBJ1-1, with a weak D call TRBD1 (6 bases). Trimming took 4 bases from V and 3 from J, leaving 15 bases between them. CDR3 length: 15 amino acids. Germline V lookup: CDR1 LNHDA, CDR2 SQIVND (reference sequence). CDR3: CASSNPTGRDTEAFF. As DNA, the CDR3 is TGTGCCAGTAGTAACCCTACAGGGCGCGACACTGAAGCTTTCTTT. The variable domain in full, with the rest retrieved from reference TRBV19 and TRBJ1-1, is DGGITQSPKYLFRKEGQNVTLSCEQNLNHDAMYWYRQDPGQGLRLIYYSQIVNDFQKGDIAEGYSVSREKKESFPLTVTSAQKNPTAFYLCASSNPTGRDTEAFFGQGTRLTVV.

The V and J genes are TRBV5-6 and TRBJ1-2; D perhaps matches TRBD1 (6 bases). The ends were cut back, 4 bases at V and 8 bases at J, with 21 bases in the middle. This CDR3 has 15 amino acids. The germline CDR1 and CDR2 sequences are SGHDT and YYEEEE. Here the CDR3 DNA reads TGTGCCAGCAGCCCTGGACAGCTCCTTCAGGGGGGCTACACCTTC. Its protein is CASSPGQLLQGGYTF.

This clone appeared a few times. The chain is built from TRBV9 and TRBJ1-2; 10 bases fit TRBD1. Germline CDR1 is SGDLS and CDR2 is YYNGEE. CDR3 length equals 14 residues. V lost 3 bases to trimming and J lost 2 bases; unmatched junction nucleotides: 1. The CDR3 nucleotides read TGTGCCAGCAGCGGACAGGGGGCGAACTATGGCTACACCTTC. Amino acid sequence: CASSGQGANYGYTF.

The chain links TRBV30 to TRBJ1-1; 7 positions agree with TRBD1. Unmatched junction bases numbered 5, after V lost 5 bases and J lost 8 bases. The CDR3 length is 11 residues. CDR1 is GTSNPN, CDR2 SVGIG, per germline (reference sequence). CDR3 bases: TGTGCCTGGCGCGCCAGGGGGGAAGCTTTCTTT. Translation gives CAWRARGEAFF.

The CDR3 region is CATAGAYTGEQYF. The CDR3 nucleotides read TGTGCCACCGCGGGGGCTTATACGGGAGAGCAGTACTTC. This chain links TRBV6-5 with TRBJ2-7; tentative D call: TRBD2 (7 bases). Germline loops: CDR1 MNHEY, CDR2 SVGAGI. The CDR3 sequence is 13 residues long. The V end lost 10 bases, the J end lost 7 bases, and 20 bases lay between the germline ends.